The 32 T cell receptor beta chains given below trace back to one sample, sequenced in a study of blood T cells in healthy people across ages. Sample-barcoded 5' priming and a J-beta primer mix drove a second PCR of 7 to 11 cycles. TCRdb fed the 5' RACE reads into MiXCR, producing one record per CDR3 protein. The table records just under 900,000 distinct CDR3 sequences, under 30% of them present only once. Sequenced input: blood. These receptors were obtained from an elderly woman in good health.

J is TRBJ2-7 and V is TRBV18; TRBD1 agrees at 7 bases. V shed 5 bases and J 3 bases; nucleotides not matched to a gene: 10. There are 15 residues in the CDR3. CDR1 is KGHSH, CDR2 LQKENI, per germline. The CDR3, as DNA: TGTGCCAGCTCAAGGCAAGGGAACAGGGGCTACGAGCAGTACTTC. Translated: CASSRQGNRGYEQYF.

This clonotype was seen more than once but under ten times. The rearrangement uses TRBV12-3 or TRBV12-4 and TRBJ2-4; a weak D match, TRBD1 (7 bases). The DNA end lines up better with TRBJ2-5; the J call may be wrong. CDR3 size: 14 residues. The CDR3 DNA reads TGTGCCACCCTGATCAGGGGGGCGGCTGGGACCCAGTACTTC. It translates to CATLIRGAAGTQYF.

This clonotype was recorded many times. The chain uses TRBV20-1 and TRBJ2-5; D is perhaps TRBD2 (5 bases). Per germline, CDR1 DFQATT and CDR2 SNEGSKA (reference sequence). The CDR3 extends over 16 amino acids. Deletions cut 0 bases from V and 5 bases from J, with 19 bases between. The CDR3, as DNA: TGCAGTGCTAGAGAAGCAAGGACTCCCCGGTGGGAGACCCAGTACTTC. This sequence encodes CSAREARTPRWETQYF.

Many counts were recorded for this clonotype. The CDR3 is CASNQGFSYNEQFF. The CDR3 DNA follows: TGTGCCAGCAATCAGGGCTTCTCCTACAATGAGCAGTTCTTC. The chain combines TRBV6-2 or TRBV6-3 with TRBJ2-1; D perhaps matches TRBD1 (5 bases). Between the trimmed V and J ends, which lost 7 bases and 0 bases, there was a span of 10 bases. Germline assignment: CDR1 MNHEY and CDR2 SVGEGT. This CDR3 is built from 14 residues.

This clonotype has ten or more counts. J is TRBJ2-1 and V is TRBV12-3 or TRBV12-4, with D perhaps TRBD1 or TRBD2 (5 bases each). V gave up 3 bases and J gave up 10 bases, with 13 bases separating them. This CDR3 has 13 amino acids. CDR3 DNA: TGTGCCAGCAGTTTCCTTGTCCGGGGCGAGCAGTTCTTC. Translating gives CASSFLVRGEQFF.

This clonotype came up many times. The V gene is TRBV6-2 or TRBV6-3, the J gene TRBJ1-1, with unresolved D. The germline gives CDR1 MNHEY, CDR2 SVGEGT. V gave up 2 bases and J gave up 0 bases, with 13 bases separating them. The CDR3 runs 16 residues. The CDR3 spells CASSYPSLKVNTEAFF. CDR3 DNA: TGTGCCAGCAGTTACCCGAGTCTGAAGGTGAACACTGAAGCTTTCTTT.

This clonotype was counted a few times. The chain employs TRBV7-2 and TRBJ2-2; no clear D. This CDR3 comprises 13 residues. The ends were cut back, 5 bases at V and 5 bases at J, with 9 bases in the middle. Germline-derived CDR1 and CDR2 are SGHTA and FQGNSA. This chain's CDR3 is CASSQGRTGELFF. The CDR3 coding sequence is TGTGCCAGCAGCCAAGGCCGAACCGGGGAGCTGTTTTTT.

Notes on this clonotype: Being one base from a much bigger clone, this may be a read error. This chain uses TRBV20-1 with TRBJ2-1; D possibly corresponds to TRBD2 (5 bases). TRBJ2-7 explains the end of the DNA better; the J call may be wrong. Germline-derived CDR1 and CDR2 are DFQATT and SNEGSKA (reference sequence). The CDR3 covers 16 residues. The CDR3 loop reads CSASREGVRGANEQYF. In nucleotides, the CDR3 is TGCAGTGCTAGTCGGGAAGGAGTCCGGGGTGCCAATGAGCAGTACTTC.

On this clonotype itself: A much more abundant neighbour one base away suggests this may be a read error. This chain uses TRBV5-1 with TRBJ2-6, with TRBD1 identical over 8 bases. Germline CDR1 and CDR2: SGHRS and YFSETQ. The CDR3 sequence is 17 residues long. For the CDR3, the DNA is TGCGCCAGCAGCCCGGGACAGGTCTTATCTGAGGCCAACGTCCTGACTTTC. Protein sequence: CASSPGQVLSEANVLTF.

This clonotype was found a few times. The chain has TRBV27 and TRBJ2-7; TRBD1 agrees at 8 bases. CDR1 is MNHEY, CDR2 SMNVEV, per germline (reference sequence). V shed 10 bases, J shed 4 bases, and the junction held 15 bases outside the gene matches. This CDR3 region has 15 residues. As DNA, the CDR3 is TGTGCCACGAGAGACAGGGGCCGTCAGGGTTACGAGCAGTACTTC. Protein sequence: CATRDRGRQGYEQYF.

The rearrangement links TRBV5-1 to TRBJ2-1, with 8 bases lining up with TRBD1. The CDR3 sequence is 17 residues long. The germline V gene encodes CDR1 SGHRS and CDR2 YFSETQ. Trimming took 5 bases from V and 7 from J; bases not matched to a gene: 17. Here the CDR3 reads CASRRTGNDGDQNEQFF. CDR3 nucleotide sequence: TGCGCCAGCAGGCGGACAGGGAATGACGGGGATCAGAATGAGCAGTTCTTC.

This clonotype was seen repeatedly, ten times or more. The chain couples TRBV5-1 to TRBJ2-5; 7 positions agree with TRBD1. Germline V gene data show CDR1 as SGHRS and CDR2 as YFSETQ. The CDR3 length is 13 residues. Trimming removed 1 base from V and 3 bases from J; junction bases left unmatched: 0. The DNA of the CDR3 is TGCGCCAGCAGCTTGCAGGGGGAAGAGACCCAGTACTTC. It codes for CASSLQGEETQYF.

This clonotype appeared many times. The V and J genes are TRBV5-1 and TRBJ1-2, with D hard to call. V was shortened by 4 bases and J by 0 bases, with 10 bases between the two germline ends. This CDR3 is 14 amino acids long. Germline-derived CDR1 and CDR2 are SGHRS and YFSETQ. CDR3 amino acids: CASSPIGTNYGYTF. In DNA form, the CDR3 reads TGCGCCAGCAGCCCAATTGGTACTAACTATGGCTACACCTTC.

This chain uses TRBV7-2 with TRBJ2-1; 7 nucleotides align to TRBD1. CDR3 length: 17 amino acids. Per germline, CDR1 SGHTA and CDR2 FQGNSA. The trim removed 4 bases at V and 0 bases at J, leaving 9 bases unmatched. The CDR3 sequence is CASSSRTGPSSYNEQFF. The CDR3 DNA sequence: TGTGCCAGCAGCTCGAGGACAGGACCGAGCTCCTACAATGAGCAGTTCTTC.

As for this clonotype: A clone one base away is much larger, so this may be a read error. V gene TRBV4-2 combines with J gene TRBJ1-2; no clear D. Germline CDR1 is LGHNA and CDR2 is YNFKEQ. The CDR3 consists of 13 residues. V lost 0 bases to trimming and J lost 7 bases, with 9 bases between them. CDR3 bases: TGTGCCAGCAGCCAAGAGTGGGGTCTTGGCTACACCTTC. This sequence encodes CASSQEWGLGYTF.

This clonotype was detected ten times or more. The V call is TRBV5-5, the J call TRBJ2-1; no clear D gene. The ends were cut back, 0 bases at V and 7 bases at J, with 8 bases in the middle. This CDR3 spans 13 amino acids. The germline gives CDR1 SGHKS, CDR2 YYEKEE (reference sequence). CDR3 sequence: CASSLGRRNEQFF. In DNA form, the CDR3 reads TGTGCCAGCAGCTTGGGCAGGAGAAATGAGCAGTTCTTC. Variable domain in full (rest from reference TRBV5-5 and TRBJ2-1): DAGVTQSPTHLIKTRGQQVTLRCSPISGHKSVSWYQQVLGQGPQFIFQYYEKEERGRGNFPDRFSARQFPNYSSELNVNALLLGDSALYLCASSLGRRNEQFFGPGTRLTVL.

There are many counts of this clonotype. The rearrangement uses TRBV7-2 and TRBJ1-4; D remains ambiguous. Trimming took off 0 bases at V and 6 bases at J, with 14 bases between the two ends. The CDR3 has 16 amino acids. CDR1 and CDR2 from the germline V gene are SGHTA and FQGNSA. CDR3 sequence (DNA): TGTGCCAGCAGCTTAGCCGGGTCCGGGTCATATGAAAAACTGTTTTTT. Residues: CASSLAGSGSYEKLFF.

The genes are TRBV9 and TRBJ2-2; either TRBD1 or TRBD2 may supply D (6 bases each). Germline CDR1 SGDLS, CDR2 YYNGEE. The CDR3 is 15 amino acids. V lost 4 bases to trimming and J lost 4 bases, with 14 bases between them. CDR3 coding DNA: TGTGCCAGCAGCCCGACGGGGGCCGGCACCGGGGAGCTGTTTTTT. Translating gives CASSPTGAGTGELFF.

This clonotype came up many times. Germline is not matched at one junction end, which may reflect a read error. The gene calls are TRBV25-1 and TRBJ1-2; no definite D call. CDR3 length: 14 residues. Germline CDR1 MGHDK, CDR2 SYGVNS. The CDR3 DNA is TGTGCCAGCAGTGGGAATCTGGGAACCTATGACTACACCTTC. Its protein product is CASSGNLGTYDYTF.

This clonotype was found once. A much bigger clone sits one base away, suggesting this may be a read error. J is TRBJ2-5 and V is TRBV9; D not certain. Trimming took 2 bases from V and 5 from J, leaving 13 bases between them. The CDR3 sequence is 14 residues long. Germline V gene lookup returns CDR1 SGDLS and CDR2 YYNGEE. The CDR3 nucleotides are TGTGCCAGCAGCGTCAGGCACAACTGGGAGACCCAGTACTTC. It codes for CASSVRHNWETQYF. Together with reference TRBV9 and TRBJ2-5, the CDR3 gives the full variable domain: DSGVTQTPKHLITATGQRVTLRCSPRSGDLSVYWYQQSLDQGLQFLIQYYNGEERAKGNILERFSAQQFPDLHSELNLSSLELGDSALYFCASSVRHNWETQYFGPGTRLLVL.

This clonotype was detected many times. The rearrangement links TRBV7-2 to TRBJ2-7; perhaps TRBD2 as D (6 bases). The V gene lost 5 bases and the J gene lost 4 bases, with 18 bases spanning the gap. Germline V CDR1 and CDR2: SGHTA, FQGNSA. The CDR3 runs 15 residues. The CDR3 region is CASSTSGGSPYEQYF. The CDR3 coding sequence is TGTGCCAGCAGCACCAGTGGGGGGAGCCCTTACGAGCAGTACTTC.

In regard to this clonotype: One end of the junction does not line up with germline, which may come from a read error. This chain uses TRBV27 with TRBJ1-2; D remains unclear. The CDR3 runs 15 residues. Germline loops: CDR1 MNHEY, CDR2 SMNVEV (reference sequence). The CDR3 here is CAGSATGGRAYGYTF. The CDR3 DNA reads as TGTGCCGGCAGTGCAACCGGAGGGAGGGCATATGGCTACACCTTC.

This clonotype was detected ten times or more. This chain joins TRBV5-1 and TRBJ2-3; the D is unclear. Germline CDR1 reads SGHRS; CDR2 reads YFSETQ. V gave up 4 bases and J gave up 3 bases, with 15 bases separating them. The CDR3 length is 15 residues. The CDR3 coding sequence is TGCGCCAGCAGCCATTTGGGCAGTCGAACAGATACGCAGTATTTT. This codes for CASSHLGSRTDTQYF. The complete variable domain, with remaining parts taken from reference TRBV5-1 and TRBJ2-3, reads KAGVTQTPRYLIKTRGQQVTLSCSPISGHRSVSWYQQTPGQGLQFLFEYFSETQRNKGNFPGRFSGRQFSNSRSEMNVSTLELGDSALYLCASSHLGSRTDTQYFGPGTRLTVL.

This clonotype was picked up many times. The CDR3: CSAPGRTSYNEQFF. The CDR3 DNA sequence: TGCAGTGCTCCGGGCCGAACCTCCTACAATGAGCAGTTCTTC. The chain is built from TRBV20-1 and TRBJ2-1, with no clear D. The CDR3 length is 14 residues. In germline, CDR1 is DFQATT, CDR2 SNEGSKA (reference sequence). Trimming took off 5 bases at V and 0 bases at J, with 11 bases between the two ends.

The sample holds one count of this clonotype. The chain joins TRBV15 to TRBJ2-7; D unresolved. V lost 4 bases to trimming and J lost 2 bases, with 18 bases between them. CDR1 LNHNV and CDR2 YYDKDF come from the germline V gene (reference sequence). CDR3 length equals 16 residues. CDR3 coding DNA: TGTGCCACCAGCATCCAAATAGGGCGGCAAGCCTACGAGCAGTACTTC. As protein: CATSIQIGRQAYEQYF.

V usage is TRBV20-1 and J usage is TRBJ2-5; 7 bases align to TRBD2. This CDR3 is 17 amino acids long. Germline-derived CDR1 and CDR2 are DFQATT and SNEGSKA (reference sequence). Trimming removed 1 base from V and 2 bases from J; junction bases left unmatched: 13. The chain's CDR3 is CSARVIEVASGQETQYF. In nucleotides, the CDR3 is TGCAGTGCTAGAGTTATCGAGGTGGCTAGCGGTCAAGAGACCCAGTACTTC.

The chain joins TRBV9 to TRBJ2-1, with D tentatively TRBD1 (6 bases). The germline gives CDR1 SGDLS, CDR2 YYNGEE. The CDR3 spans 16 residues. Between the trimmed V and J ends, which lost 0 bases and 1 base, there was a span of 11 bases. The CDR3: CASSVGSRGSYNEQFF. The CDR3 DNA reads TGTGCCAGCAGCGTAGGTTCTAGGGGGTCCTACAATGAGCAGTTCTTC.

This clonotype was detected a few times. It may be a read error: a sequence one base away is much more abundant. The rearrangement links TRBV12-3 or TRBV12-4 to TRBJ2-5; D call uncertain. The CDR3 runs to 14 residues. CDR3 sequence: CASSLSEFQGTQYF. DNA of the CDR3: TGTGCCAGCAGTTTGTCAGAATTCCAAGGGACCCAGTACTTC.

A few counts support this clonotype. CDR3 in DNA: TGCAGTGCTAGCGGGGGGGCAGCGGCAGATACGCAGTATTTT. It encodes CSASGGAAADTQYF. J is TRBJ2-3 and V is TRBV20-1, with 8 bases lining up with TRBD2. From germline, CDR1 is DFQATT and CDR2 SNEGSKA (reference sequence). The CDR3 has 14 residues. V was clipped by 3 bases and J by 4 bases; unmatched bases: 6.

The rearrangement joins TRBV28 to TRBJ2-5; tentatively, D is TRBD2 (6 bases). The CDR3 is 16 residues long. V lost 2 bases to trimming and J lost 5 bases, with 18 bases between them. Germline-derived CDR1 and CDR2 are MDHEN and SYDVKM. CDR3 coding DNA: TGTGCCAGCAGTTTAGGTAGCGGTACGGTTTTGGAGACCCAGTACTTC. Translating it yields CASSLGSGTVLETQYF.

This clonotype showed up just a few times. The chain recombines TRBV7-9 with TRBJ1-2, with 9 bases that match TRBD1. The trim removed 3 bases at V and 4 bases at J, leaving 3 bases unmatched. The germline gives CDR1 SEHNR, CDR2 FQNEAQ (reference sequence). The CDR3 sequence is 14 residues long. The CDR3 reads CASSLATGGYGYTF. CDR3 DNA sequence: TGTGCCAGCAGCTTGGCGACAGGGGGCTATGGCTACACCTTC. Combining the CDR3 with reference TRBV7-9 and TRBJ1-2 gives the whole variable domain DTGVSQNPRHKITKRGQNVTFRCDPISEHNRLYWYRQTLGQGPEFLTYFQNEAQLEKSRLLSDRFSAERPKGSFSTLEIQRTEQGDSAMYLCASSLATGGYGYTFGSGTRLTVV.

This clonotype was seen ten or more times. V gene TRBV14 combines with J gene TRBJ2-6; 8 positions agree with TRBD1. Germline-derived CDR1 and CDR2 are SGHDN and FVKESK. This CDR3 has 16 residues. With 6 bases clipped from V and 2 bases from J, the junction kept 6 bases outside the gene matches. CDR3 sequence reads: CASRSGTGAGANVLTF. Written as DNA, the CDR3 is TGTGCCAGCAGATCGGGGACAGGTGCTGGGGCCAACGTCCTGACTTTC.